This TCR beta chain was retrieved from a study of HIV-infected patients and healthy controls. Whole blood was used without fractionation, so all unsorted peripheral T cells were included. An approximately 2.5 ml peripheral blood sample was taken for RNA. This clonotype was seen more than once but under ten times. Its antigen is not known. cDNA was made from around 0.45 ug RNA using alpha and beta constant primers. Each of the alpha and beta chains got its own library through chain-specific third strand synthesis with indices. One primer pair amplified all rearrangements per chain; each cDNA got molecular barcodes. TCRdb reprocessed the 5' RACE reads with MiXCR, giving one entry per CDR3 protein. The sample shows 8,000 to 13,000 distinct CDR3 sequences, 8% of them seen only once. Study findings and constraints: In healthy controls, MAIT alpha CDR3s were common; in HIV+ repertoires, severely depleted.

This CDR3 region has 14 residues. Germline V gene data show CDR1 as LGHDT and CDR2 as YNNKEL (reference sequence). The trim removed 7 bases at V and 6 bases at J, leaving 11 bases unmatched. The rearrangement links TRBV3-1 to TRBJ1-1, with 7 bases that match TRBD1. This sequence was found in an adult in good health. Sample: blood. CDR3 DNA sequence: TGTGCCAGCACCCGGGGACAGAGCATCGCTGAAGCTTTCTTT. Its translation: CASTRGQSIAEAFF.